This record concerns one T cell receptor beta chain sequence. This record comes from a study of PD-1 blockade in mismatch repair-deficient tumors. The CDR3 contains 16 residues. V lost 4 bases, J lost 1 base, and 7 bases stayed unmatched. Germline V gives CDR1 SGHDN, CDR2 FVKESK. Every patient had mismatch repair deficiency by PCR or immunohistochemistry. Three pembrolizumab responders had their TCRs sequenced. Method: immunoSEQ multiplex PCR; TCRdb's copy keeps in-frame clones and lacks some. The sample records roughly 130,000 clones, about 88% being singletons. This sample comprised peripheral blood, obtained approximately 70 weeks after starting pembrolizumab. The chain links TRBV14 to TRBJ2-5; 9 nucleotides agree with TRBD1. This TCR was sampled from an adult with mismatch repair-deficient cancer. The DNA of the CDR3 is TGTGCCAGCAGCCCAGGACAGGGGCGCCCCCAAGAGACCCAGTACTTC. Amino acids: CASSPGQGRPQETQYF.